A single sample is the source of the 18 T cell receptor beta chains below, sequenced in a study of T cells in Graves' hyperthyroidism and ophthalmopathy. RNA transcripts served as the template for amplifying TCR beta CDR3 regions. The HTBI primer set was used in a first-round RT-PCR of the TCR CDR3. One entry per CDR3 protein, called by TCRdb with MiXCR from the multiplex PCR reads. The profile covers hundreds of thousands of distinct CDR3 sequences, with around 15% appearing a single time and roughly a tenth taken by the ten largest. Sequencing was performed on blood. The receptor source for this set is a woman aged 18 to 35 with Graves' hyperthyroidism.

This clonotype was seen many times. V is TRBV28 and J is TRBJ1-5, with D possibly matching TRBD1 (6 bases). V was clipped by 6 bases and J by 4 bases, with 13 bases between them. The CDR3 has 14 amino acids. Per germline, CDR1 MDHEN and CDR2 SYDVKM. For the CDR3, the DNA is TGTGCCAGCAGCTTAGGGGGTCGAAATCAGCCCCAGCATTTT. Protein product: CASSLGGRNQPQHF.

This clonotype was counted many times. The chain employs TRBV10-3 and TRBJ2-7, with D unclear. The V end lost 6 bases, the J end lost 1 base, and 7 bases lay between the germline ends. Germline V gives CDR1 ENHRY, CDR2 SYGVKD. The CDR3 covers 12 residues. For the CDR3, the DNA is TGTGCCATCAGGACGACATCCTACGAGCAGTACTTC. Translation: CAIRTTSYEQYF.

This chain connects TRBV13 to TRBJ1-2; 8 positions match TRBD1. CDR1 PRHDT and CDR2 FYEKMQ come from the germline V gene (reference sequence). The CDR3 loop spans 17 amino acids. Germline trimming cut 4 bases from V and 3 bases from J; bases unmatched to any gene: 13. The CDR3 coding sequence is TGTGCCAGCAGCTCACCCAGTACAGGGGGGACGGACTATGGCTACACCTTC. This sequence encodes CASSSPSTGGTDYGYTF.

This clonotype came up a few times. This chain uses TRBV6-5 with TRBJ2-1; no reliable D call. Germline lookup yields CDR1 MNHEY and CDR2 SVGAGI. V lost 0 bases to trimming and J lost 5 bases, with 8 bases between them. The CDR3 runs to 14 residues. CDR3 bases: TGTGCCAGCAGTTACTCTTCCAGCCACAATGAGCAGTTCTTC. It is translated as CASSYSSSHNEQFF.

The sample holds many counts of this clonotype. This chain links TRBV7-8 with TRBJ1-6, with TRBD1 as a possible D gene (6 bases). Trimming removed 2 bases from V and 8 bases from J, with 10 bases in between. The V gene's germline CDR1 is SGHVS and CDR2 FQNEAQ. CDR3 length: 14 residues. CDR3 protein: CASSLTGSYSPLHF. The CDR3 DNA is TGTGCCAGCAGCTTAACAGGGAGTTATTCACCCCTCCACTTT.

This clonotype has just a few counts. The V gene is TRBV20-1, the J gene TRBJ1-2; D is unresolved. Trimming cost V 1 base and J 4 bases, with 1 base left between them. Germline V gene lookup returns CDR1 DFQATT and CDR2 SNEGSKA (reference sequence). CDR3 length: 10 residues. This CDR3 reads CSARGYGYTF. The CDR3 nucleotides are TGCAGTGCTAGAGGCTATGGCTACACCTTC.

The V gene is TRBV9, the J gene TRBJ2-1; D is ambiguous. In germline, CDR1 is SGDLS, CDR2 YYNGEE. This CDR3 spans 15 amino acids. Trimming took off 0 bases at V and 2 bases at J, with 9 bases between the two ends. In nucleotides, the CDR3 is TGTGCCAGCAGCGTAGGGCTTGGGGCCTACAATGAGCAGTTCTTC. This sequence encodes CASSVGLGAYNEQFF.

This clonotype was counted ten times or more. V is TRBV24-1 and J is TRBJ2-3, with 8 positions matching TRBD2. This CDR3 region has 16 residues. The junction had 6 bases not matched to a gene; V was cut back by 0 bases and J by 5 bases. Germline-derived CDR1 and CDR2 are KGHDR and SFDVKD. The CDR3 DNA reads as TGTGCCACCAGTGATTTGTTCCAGCGGGAGATAGATACGCAGTATTTT. Its protein is CATSDLFQREIDTQYF.

V is TRBV7-9 and J is TRBJ2-1; D not certain. The CDR3 is 15 amino acids. Trimming cost V 7 bases and J 9 bases, with 22 bases left between them. Germline V gene sequence: CDR1 SEHNR, CDR2 FQNEAQ (reference sequence). DNA of the CDR3: TGTGCCAGCACCCCAGGACGGGTCGGTCTCGCTGAGCAGTTCTTC. Translation gives CASTPGRVGLAEQFF. The complete variable domain, with remaining parts taken from reference TRBV7-9 and TRBJ2-1, reads DTGVSQNPRHKITKRGQNVTFRCDPISEHNRLYWYRQTLGQGPEFLTYFQNEAQLEKSRLLSDRFSAERPKGSFSTLEIQRTEQGDSAMYLCASTPGRVGLAEQFFGPGTRLTVL.

This clonotype turned up a few times. The chain links TRBV12-3 or TRBV12-4 to TRBJ2-6, with a tentative D call TRBD1 (6 bases). The CDR3 loop spans 17 amino acids. Trimming removed 6 bases at V and 0 bases at J, with 15 bases between. The CDR3, as DNA: TGTGCCAGCAGGCCGGGACACGAAACCTCTGGGGCCAACGTCCTGACTTTC. It translates to CASRPGHETSGANVLTF.

At least ten counts were recorded for this clonotype. The rearrangement links TRBV3-1 to TRBJ1-5, with 7 nucleotides matching TRBD1. Germline CDR1 LGHDT, CDR2 YNNKEL (reference sequence). J gave up 4 bases and V 4 bases, and 7 bases lay outside the gene matches. The CDR3 contains 15 residues. This CDR3 reads CASSPGTAINQPQHF. CDR3 sequence (DNA): TGTGCCAGCAGCCCCGGGACAGCGATTAATCAGCCCCAGCATTTT.

This clonotype was seen a few times. The V call is TRBV7-3, the J call TRBJ2-1, with D unclear. The CDR3 totals 15 residues. Trimming left V 2 bases short and J 0 bases short, with 8 bases between. Germline values: CDR1 SGHTA, CDR2 FQGTGA. The CDR3 is CASSLRKSSYNEQFF. CDR3 in DNA: TGTGCCAGCAGCTTACGGAAAAGCTCCTACAATGAGCAGTTCTTC.

This clonotype was seen repeatedly, ten times or more. The chain links TRBV2 to TRBJ2-7; TRBD1 matches 11 bases. Germline V gene sequence: CDR1 SNHLY, CDR2 FYNNEI. The V and J ends lost 7 bases and 4 bases, in that order; junction bases with no gene match: 15. The CDR3 has 17 amino acids. The CDR3 coding sequence is TGTGCCAGCAAGGAGAATAACCTCCGGGACAGGGGGTACGAGCAGTACTTC. This gives the protein CASKENNLRDRGYEQYF.

This clonotype was seen a few times. CDR3 sequence: CASSVNSRNTEAFF. The CDR3 DNA follows: TGTGCCAGCAGCGTAAACAGTCGGAACACTGAAGCTTTCTTT. This chain joins TRBV9 and TRBJ1-1; D gene ambiguous. Per the germline V gene, CDR1 is SGDLS and CDR2 is YYNGEE. CDR3 size: 14 residues. Trimming left V 1 base short and J 1 base short, with 8 bases between.

This chain uses TRBV5-5 with TRBJ2-7, with TRBD2 matching over 9 bases. CDR1 and CDR2 (germline): SGHKS, YYEKEE (reference sequence). The CDR3 extends over 14 amino acids. V gave up 6 bases and J gave up 2 bases; unmatched junction bases: 6. CDR3 sequence: CASTVTSGTYEQYF. The CDR3 DNA reads as TGTGCCAGCACCGTGACTAGCGGAACCTACGAGCAGTACTTC.

This clonotype was counted at least ten times. The J gene is TRBJ1-4, the V gene TRBV10-3; perhaps TRBD1 as D (5 bases). The CDR3 has 14 residues. Germline V lookup: CDR1 ENHRY, CDR2 SYGVKD. The germline V and J ends were trimmed by 3 bases and 7 bases, with 12 bases remaining between them. The CDR3 region has the DNA TGTGCCATCAGTGATTCAGGGCGGGCTGAAAAACTGTTTTTT. Translation gives CAISDSGRAEKLFF.

This clonotype was seen ten or more times. CDR3 region: CSAPRTGRQETQYF. DNA of the CDR3: TGCAGTGCCCCCCGGACAGGGCGCCAAGAGACCCAGTACTTC. This chain joins TRBV20-1 and TRBJ2-5; 8 bases are shared with TRBD1. CDR3 size: 14 residues. Germline CDR1 reads DFQATT; CDR2 reads SNEGSKA (reference sequence). V lost 6 bases and J lost 1; bases outside the gene matches: 7.

The table lists this clonotype with a few counts. The V and J genes are TRBV27 and TRBJ2-5; a possible D gene is TRBD1 (5 bases). Trimming pared 6 bases from V and 0 bases from J, leaving 11 bases between. Germline assignment: CDR1 MNHEY and CDR2 SMNVEV (reference sequence). The CDR3 sequence is 14 residues long. CDR3 sequence: CASSRSGYQETQYF. In DNA, the CDR3 is TGTGCCAGCAGCCGTTCAGGGTACCAAGAGACCCAGTACTTC.